The following is a TCR beta chain sequence with its context. Its target is unknown. Trimming pared 5 bases from V and 1 base from J, leaving 14 bases between. This CDR3 contains 16 residues. The germline CDR1 and CDR2 sequences are SGHVS and FNYEAQ. The sample's treatment: roughly 10-day PBMC culture with coronavirus spike peptide pools or control peptides (ViraFEST assay). At the Johns Hopkins FTIC core, DNA taken from cultured CD4+ T cells was sequenced by way of the Oncomine TCR Beta short-read assay. TCRdb recomputed calls from the PCR reads with MiXCR, one row per CDR3 protein. The sample holds about 15,000 distinct CDR3 sequences, about 35% seen once. This sample stems from a study of vaccination and CD4 T cells after COVID-19. Study details: Convalescent cases comprised under ten mild and one severe, all SARS-CoV-2 positive by nasal swab PCR. A median of 101 days (range 35 to 161) separated diagnosis from post-COVID sampling. The stimulating agents, overlapping spike peptides, came from SARS-CoV-2, HCoV-NL63, HCoV-OC43 and HCoV-229E. Study-level points and caveats: For SARS-CoV-2-reactive clonotypes, the median went from approximately 21 to 40, a nonsignificant increase.

The V gene is TRBV7-6, the J gene TRBJ2-2; a possible D gene is TRBD1 (6 bases). This sequence originates from a human donor with COVID-19. The specimen was cultured CD4+ T cells from blood. The CDR3 DNA reads as TGTGCCAGCAGCATATCGGGACAAGTGAACACCGGGGAGCTGTTTTTT. As protein: CASSISGQVNTGELFF.